One sample yielded the 12 T cell receptor beta chains listed below, sequenced in a study of blood T cells in healthy people across ages. For the second PCR, which ran for about 7 to 12 cycles, a sample-barcoded 5' primer and a J-beta primer mix were used. From the 5' RACE reads, TCRdb called clonotypes with MiXCR, one entry per CDR3 protein. The sample holds about 650,000 distinct CDR3 sequences, approximately 30% seen once. The specimen was blood. These receptors originate from a woman of 80 years or more in good health.

This clonotype was seen repeatedly, ten times or more. The V and J genes are TRBV18 and TRBJ1-2; D possibly corresponds to TRBD1 (6 bases). V dropped 3 bases and J dropped 3 bases, with 14 bases sitting between them. The CDR3 extends over 15 amino acids. From germline, CDR1 is KGHSH and CDR2 LQKENI. The CDR3 region is CASSPFTGRDYGYTF. Written as DNA, the CDR3 is TGTGCCAGCTCACCTTTTACAGGGAGAGACTATGGCTACACCTTC.

This clonotype has at least ten counts. The rearrangement links TRBV5-1 to TRBJ2-7; 13 bases are shared with TRBD2. The junction had 3 bases not matched to a gene; V was cut back by 6 bases and J by 3 bases. Germline CDR1 SGHRS, CDR2 YFSETQ. The CDR3 is 14 amino acids. The chain's CDR3 is CASTGLAGNYEQYF. CDR3 DNA sequence: TGCGCCAGCACGGGACTAGCGGGGAACTACGAGCAGTACTTC.

This clonotype was recorded only once. The chain carries TRBV15 and TRBJ2-1; the D gene could be TRBD1 or TRBD2 (5 bases each). This CDR3 region has 13 residues. Germline V lookup: CDR1 LNHNV, CDR2 YYDKDF (reference sequence). Trimming took 9 bases from V and 5 from J, leaving 14 bases between them. The CDR3 region has the DNA TGTGCCACGACAGTCGCGGGTAACAATGAGCAGTTCTTC. Translation gives CATTVAGNNEQFF.

This clonotype was counted many times. The genes are TRBV4-1 and TRBJ1-4; D is ambiguous. The germline V gene has CDR1 MGHRA and CDR2 YSYEKL. Trimming took off 1 base at V and 0 bases at J, with 12 bases between the two ends. The CDR3 contains 17 residues. CDR3 DNA: TGCGCCAGCAGCCAAGGTGCGGCGGAGGCAACTAATGAAAAACTGTTTTTT. It specifies CASSQGAAEATNEKLFF.

DNA of the CDR3: TGTGCCTGGACGACAGGGGGCTCTGGGGCCAACGTCCTGACTTTC. Translated: CAWTTGGSGANVLTF. This chain links TRBV30 with TRBJ2-6; 9 bases are a match to TRBD1. Germline V gene data show CDR1 as GTSNPN and CDR2 as SVGIG (reference sequence). The CDR3 is 15 amino acids. V was pared by 4 bases and J by 0 bases, with 1 base of the junction left unmatched.

The chain joins TRBV7-2 to TRBJ2-1; TRBD1 matches at 7 bases. V lost 5 bases and J lost 0; bases outside the gene matches: 16. CDR1 is SGHTA, CDR2 FQGNSA, per germline. The CDR3 loop spans 19 amino acids. CDR3 coding DNA: TGTGCCAGCAGCCAGGAATCTAACAGGGGACCTGACTCCTACAATGAGCAGTTCTTC. It encodes CASSQESNRGPDSYNEQFF.

Concerning this clonotype: A much larger clone lies one base from this, so it may be a read error. The rearrangement uses TRBV21-1 and TRBJ1-5; the DNA was not compared with TRBD1, the D call given in the table. TRBV21-1 is a recognized pseudogene. The CDR3 has 15 amino acids. DNA of the CDR3: TGTACCAGCAGCAAAGCTGGGGGTGGGGGGCAGCCCCAGCATTTT. Encoded protein: CTSSKAGGGGQPQHF.

In its sample, this clonotype was seen once. Given a much more abundant clone one base away, this may be a read error. The chain couples TRBV11-3 to TRBJ2-5, with 7 nucleotides matching TRBD2. The germline gives CDR1 SGHNT, CDR2 YENEEA. The CDR3 runs to 15 residues. Losses at the gene ends were 6 bases for V and 11 bases for J; bases not matched to a gene: 18. CDR3 nucleotides: TGTGCCAGCAGTCAGCGGGGTAGCTCCTACAATGAGCAGTACTTC. This encodes CASSQRGSSYNEQYF.

On this clonotype itself: This may stem from a read error, because a much larger clone lies one nucleotide away. The J gene is TRBJ1-1, the V gene TRBV19; tentative D call: TRBD1 (5 bases). The V gene lost 3 bases and the J gene lost 6 bases, with 11 bases spanning the gap. This CDR3 spans 13 amino acids. The germline V gene encodes CDR1 LNHDA and CDR2 SQIVND (reference sequence). CDR3 DNA sequence: TGTGCCAGTAGTATCGCCAGGGACGCTGAAGCTTTCTTT. This codes for CASSIARDAEAFF.

This clonotype has more than one count but fewer than ten. The rearrangement links TRBV7-2 to TRBJ1-1; D not resolved. Germline lookup yields CDR1 SGHTA and CDR2 FQGNSA. There are 15 residues in the CDR3. Trimming removed 1 base at V and 2 bases at J, with 11 bases between. This CDR3 is CASSLDVQPNTEAFF. The CDR3 DNA reads TGTGCCAGCAGCTTAGACGTGCAGCCAAACACTGAAGCTTTCTTT.

The chain has TRBV6-6 and TRBJ2-1; TRBD2 matches 7 bases. CDR1 MNHNY and CDR2 SVGAGI come from the germline V gene (reference sequence). CDR3 size: 15 residues. The V gene end was trimmed by 0 bases and the J gene end by 4 bases; junction bases not matched to a gene: 3. In DNA, the CDR3 is TGTGCCAGCAGTTACTCGCTAGCGGTGTACAATGAGCAGTTCTTC. It is translated as CASSYSLAVYNEQFF.

In its sample, this clonotype was seen many times. The chain employs TRBV6-1 and TRBJ2-4; 11 bases line up with TRBD1. Germline lookup yields CDR1 MNHNS and CDR2 SASEGT. Germline trimming cut 0 bases from V and 7 bases from J; bases unmatched to any gene: 5. The CDR3 sequence is 16 residues long. The CDR3 protein is CASSEALGTGGNIQYF. CDR3 sequence (DNA): TGTGCCAGCAGTGAAGCGCTTGGGACAGGGGGGAACATTCAGTACTTC.